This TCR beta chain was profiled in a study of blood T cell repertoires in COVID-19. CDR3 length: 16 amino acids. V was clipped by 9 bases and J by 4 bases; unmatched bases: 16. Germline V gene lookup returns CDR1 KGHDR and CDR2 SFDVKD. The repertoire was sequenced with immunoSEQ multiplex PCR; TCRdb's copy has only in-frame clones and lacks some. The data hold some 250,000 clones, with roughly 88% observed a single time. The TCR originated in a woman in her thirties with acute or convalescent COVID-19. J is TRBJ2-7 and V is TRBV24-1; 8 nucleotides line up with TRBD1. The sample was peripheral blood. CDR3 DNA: TGTGCCACCGCTTGGAAGTTAAGGACAGGGATATACGAGCAGTACTTC. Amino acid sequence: CATAWKLRTGIYEQYF.